The T cell receptor (beta chain) described here comes from a study of CD8+ T cells in alopecia areata. Notes on the study in general: Elevated clonality characterized lesional scalp relative to normal scalp, particularly in alopecia totalis/universalis.

The sequencing template was cDNA reverse transcribed from extracted RNA. Some clones are missing from TCRdb's copy, which holds only in-frame ones; the method was immunoSEQ multiplex PCR. Among about 140,000 clones listed, about 54% were seen once. The germline V gene has CDR1 SGHNT and CDR2 YENEEA. The CDR3 runs to 11 residues. V lost 5 bases to trimming and J lost 3 bases, with 5 bases between them. For this clone: The antigen remains undetermined.

Sequencing used CD4+ T cells sorted from blood. The receptor's source is a human donor in good health. The chain joins TRBV11-3 to TRBJ2-7; D remains ambiguous. CDR3 DNA: TGTGCCAGCAGCCCTGACTACGAGCAGTACTTC. Translated, it gives CASSPDYEQYF.